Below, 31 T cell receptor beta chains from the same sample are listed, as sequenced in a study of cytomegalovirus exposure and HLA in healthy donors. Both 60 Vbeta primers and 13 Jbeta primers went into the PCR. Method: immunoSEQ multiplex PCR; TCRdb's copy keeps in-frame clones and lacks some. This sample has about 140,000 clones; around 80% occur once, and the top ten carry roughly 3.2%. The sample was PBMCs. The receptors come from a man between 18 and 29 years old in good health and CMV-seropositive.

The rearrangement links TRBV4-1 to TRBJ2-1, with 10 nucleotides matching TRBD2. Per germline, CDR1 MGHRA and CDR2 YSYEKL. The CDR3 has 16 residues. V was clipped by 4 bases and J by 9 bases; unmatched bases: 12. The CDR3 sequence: CASSPSGTSARSEQFF. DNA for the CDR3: TGCGCCAGCAGCCCCTCGGGGACTAGCGCGAGATCTGAGCAGTTCTTC.

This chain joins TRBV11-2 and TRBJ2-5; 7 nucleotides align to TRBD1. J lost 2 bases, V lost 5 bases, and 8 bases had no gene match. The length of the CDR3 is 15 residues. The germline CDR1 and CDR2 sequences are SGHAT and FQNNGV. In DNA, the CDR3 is TGTGCCAGCAGCCATGGACAGGCCCGGCAAGAGACCCAGTACTTC. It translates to CASSHGQARQETQYF.

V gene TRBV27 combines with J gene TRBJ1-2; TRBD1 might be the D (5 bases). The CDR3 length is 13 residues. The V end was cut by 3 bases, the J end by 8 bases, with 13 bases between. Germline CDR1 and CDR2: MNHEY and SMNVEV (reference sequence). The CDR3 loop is CASSFGTSFGYTF. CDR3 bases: TGTGCCAGCAGTTTCGGGACTTCCTTCGGCTACACCTTC.

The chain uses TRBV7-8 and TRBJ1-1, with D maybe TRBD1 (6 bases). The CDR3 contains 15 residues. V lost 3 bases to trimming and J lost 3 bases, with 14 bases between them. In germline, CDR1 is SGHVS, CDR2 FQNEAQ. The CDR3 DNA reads TGTGCCAGCAGCTTTGGTATCCGGACAGACACTGAAGCTTTCTTT. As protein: CASSFGIRTDTEAFF.

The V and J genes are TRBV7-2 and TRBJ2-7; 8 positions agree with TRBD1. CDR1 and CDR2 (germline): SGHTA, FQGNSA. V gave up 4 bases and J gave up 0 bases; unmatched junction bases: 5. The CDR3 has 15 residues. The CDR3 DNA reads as TGTGCCAGCAGCTCAACAGGGGGAAACTCCTACGAGCAGTACTTC. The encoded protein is CASSSTGGNSYEQYF.

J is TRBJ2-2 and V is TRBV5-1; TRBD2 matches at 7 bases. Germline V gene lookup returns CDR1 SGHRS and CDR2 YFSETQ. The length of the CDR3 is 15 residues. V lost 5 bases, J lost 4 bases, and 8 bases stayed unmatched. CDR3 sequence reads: CASSRGSAGTGELFF. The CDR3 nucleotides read TGCGCCAGCAGTCGCGGGAGTGCGGGCACCGGGGAGCTGTTTTTT. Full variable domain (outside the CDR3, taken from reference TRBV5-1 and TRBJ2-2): KAGVTQTPRYLIKTRGQQVTLSCSPISGHRSVSWYQQTPGQGLQFLFEYFSETQRNKGNFPGRFSGRQFSNSRSEMNVSTLELGDSALYLCASSRGSAGTGELFFGEGSRLTVL.

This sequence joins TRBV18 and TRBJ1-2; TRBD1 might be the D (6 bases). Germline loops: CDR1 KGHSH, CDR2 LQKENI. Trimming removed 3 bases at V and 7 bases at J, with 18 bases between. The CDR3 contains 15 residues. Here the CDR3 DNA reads TGTGCCAGCTCACCGGGTAGAGGGGGTGAAAGTGGCTACACCTTC. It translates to CASSPGRGGESGYTF.

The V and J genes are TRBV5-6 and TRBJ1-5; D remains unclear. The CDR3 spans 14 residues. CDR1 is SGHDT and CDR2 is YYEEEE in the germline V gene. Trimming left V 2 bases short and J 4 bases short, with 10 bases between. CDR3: CASSFWLSNQPQHF. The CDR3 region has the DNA TGTGCCAGCAGCTTTTGGCTTTCGAATCAGCCCCAGCATTTT.

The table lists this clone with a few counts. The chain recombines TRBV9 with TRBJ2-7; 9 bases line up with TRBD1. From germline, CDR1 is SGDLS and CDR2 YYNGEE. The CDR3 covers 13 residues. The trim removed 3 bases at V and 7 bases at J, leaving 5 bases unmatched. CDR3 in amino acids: CASSAQGALEQYF. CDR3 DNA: TGTGCCAGCAGCGCACAGGGGGCGCTTGAGCAGTACTTC.

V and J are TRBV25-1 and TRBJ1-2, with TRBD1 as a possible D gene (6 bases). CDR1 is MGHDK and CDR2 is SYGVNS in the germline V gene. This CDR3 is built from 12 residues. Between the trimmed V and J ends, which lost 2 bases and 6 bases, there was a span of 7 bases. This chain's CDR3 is CASSETGHGYTF. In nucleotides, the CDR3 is TGTGCCAGCAGTGAAACAGGGCATGGCTACACCTTC.

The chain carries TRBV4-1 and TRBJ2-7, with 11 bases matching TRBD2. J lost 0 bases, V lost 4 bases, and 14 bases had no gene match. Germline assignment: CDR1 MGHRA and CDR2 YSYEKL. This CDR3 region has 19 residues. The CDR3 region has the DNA TGCGCCAGCAGCCTCAGCGGCATAACCGGGACTAGCGGCTCCTACGAGCAGTACTTC. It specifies CASSLSGITGTSGSYEQYF.

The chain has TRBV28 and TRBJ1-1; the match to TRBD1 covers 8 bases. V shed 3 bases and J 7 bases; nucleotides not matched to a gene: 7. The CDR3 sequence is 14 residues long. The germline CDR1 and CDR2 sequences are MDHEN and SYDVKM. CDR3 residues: CASSFSTGDDEAFF. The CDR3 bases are TGTGCCAGCAGTTTCTCGACAGGGGATGATGAAGCTTTCTTT.

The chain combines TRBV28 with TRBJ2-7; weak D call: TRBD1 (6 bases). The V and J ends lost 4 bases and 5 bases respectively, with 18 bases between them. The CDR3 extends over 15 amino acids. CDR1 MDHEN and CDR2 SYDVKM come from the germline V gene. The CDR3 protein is CASSSPHRTADEQYF. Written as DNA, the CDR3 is TGTGCCAGCAGTTCCCCCCATAGGACAGCAGACGAGCAGTACTTC. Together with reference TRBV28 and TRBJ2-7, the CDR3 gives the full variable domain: DVKVTQSSRYLVKRTGEKVFLECVQDMDHENMFWYRQDPGLGLRLIYFSYDVKMKEKGDIPEGYSVSREKKERFSLILESASTNQTSMYLCASSSPHRTADEQYFGPGTRLTVT.

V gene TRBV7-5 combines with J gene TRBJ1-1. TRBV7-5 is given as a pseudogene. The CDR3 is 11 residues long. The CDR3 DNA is TGTGCCAGAAGCGCGATCTATGAAGCTTTCTTT. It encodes CARSAIYEAFF.

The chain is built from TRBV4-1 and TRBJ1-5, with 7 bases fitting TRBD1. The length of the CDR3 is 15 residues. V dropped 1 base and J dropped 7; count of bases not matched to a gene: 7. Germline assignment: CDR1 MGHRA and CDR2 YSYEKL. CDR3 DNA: TGCGCCAGCAGCCAAGGGACAGGAACTACACAGCCCCAGCATTTT. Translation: CASSQGTGTTQPQHF.

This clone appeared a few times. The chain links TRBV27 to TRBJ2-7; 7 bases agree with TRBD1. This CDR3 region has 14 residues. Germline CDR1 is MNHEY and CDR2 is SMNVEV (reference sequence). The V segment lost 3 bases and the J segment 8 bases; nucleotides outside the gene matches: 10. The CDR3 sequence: CASSFLDQTGQQYF. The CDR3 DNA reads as TGTGCCAGCAGTTTTTTAGATCAGACAGGGCAGCAGTACTTC.

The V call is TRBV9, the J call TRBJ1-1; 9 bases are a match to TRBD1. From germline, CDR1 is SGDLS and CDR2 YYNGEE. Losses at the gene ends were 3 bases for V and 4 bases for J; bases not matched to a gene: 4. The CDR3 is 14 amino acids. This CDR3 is CASSGGTGSTEAFF. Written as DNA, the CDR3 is TGTGCCAGCAGCGGCGGGACAGGGTCCACTGAAGCTTTCTTT.

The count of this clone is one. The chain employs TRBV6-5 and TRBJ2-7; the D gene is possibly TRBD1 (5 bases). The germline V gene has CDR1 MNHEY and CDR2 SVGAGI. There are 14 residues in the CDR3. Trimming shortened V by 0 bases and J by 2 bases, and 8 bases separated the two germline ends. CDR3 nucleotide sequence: TGTGCCAGCAGTTACTCGACAGCCCCCTACGAGCAGTACTTC. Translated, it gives CASSYSTAPYEQYF.

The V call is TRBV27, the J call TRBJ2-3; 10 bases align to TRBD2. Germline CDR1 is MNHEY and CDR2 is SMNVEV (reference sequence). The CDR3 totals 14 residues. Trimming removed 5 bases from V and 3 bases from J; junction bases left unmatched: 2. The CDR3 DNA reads TGTGCCAGCAGTCTAGCGGGAGTGACAGATACGCAGTATTTT. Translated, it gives CASSLAGVTDTQYF.

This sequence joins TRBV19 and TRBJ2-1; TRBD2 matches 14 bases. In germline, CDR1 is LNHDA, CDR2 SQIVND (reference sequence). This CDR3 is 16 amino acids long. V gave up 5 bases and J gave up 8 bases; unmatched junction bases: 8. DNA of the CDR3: TGTGCCAGTAGTCCACGAGGGACTAGCGGGAGCCATGAGCAGTTCTTC. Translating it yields CASSPRGTSGSHEQFF.

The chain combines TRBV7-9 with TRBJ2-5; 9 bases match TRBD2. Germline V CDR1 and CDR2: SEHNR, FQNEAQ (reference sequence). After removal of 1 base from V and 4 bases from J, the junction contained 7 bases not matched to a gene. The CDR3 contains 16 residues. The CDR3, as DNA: TGTGCCAGCAGCTTAGGGCTAGCGGGATTCGGAGAGACCCAGTACTTC. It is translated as CASSLGLAGFGETQYF.

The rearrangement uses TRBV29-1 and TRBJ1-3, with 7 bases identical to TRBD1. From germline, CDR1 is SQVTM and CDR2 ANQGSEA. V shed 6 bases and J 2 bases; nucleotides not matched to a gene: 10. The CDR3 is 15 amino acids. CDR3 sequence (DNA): TGCAGCGTGGCCCCGGAGGGGGCGACTGGAAACACCATATATTTT. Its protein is CSVAPEGATGNTIYF.

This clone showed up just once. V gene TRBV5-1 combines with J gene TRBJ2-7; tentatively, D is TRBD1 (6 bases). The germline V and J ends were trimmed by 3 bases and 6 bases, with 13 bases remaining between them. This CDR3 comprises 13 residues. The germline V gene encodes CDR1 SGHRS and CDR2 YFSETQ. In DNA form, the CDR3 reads TGCGCCAGCAGCTGGGGGCAGGATCGCGAGCAGTACTTC. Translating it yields CASSWGQDREQYF.

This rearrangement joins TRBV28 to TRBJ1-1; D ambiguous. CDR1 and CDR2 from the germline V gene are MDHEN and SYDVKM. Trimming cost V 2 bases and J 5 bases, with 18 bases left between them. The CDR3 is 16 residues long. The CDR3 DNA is TGTGCCAGCAGTTTACGGGCCAGAGGCTGGAGGACTGAAGCTTTCTTT. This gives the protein CASSLRARGWRTEAFF.

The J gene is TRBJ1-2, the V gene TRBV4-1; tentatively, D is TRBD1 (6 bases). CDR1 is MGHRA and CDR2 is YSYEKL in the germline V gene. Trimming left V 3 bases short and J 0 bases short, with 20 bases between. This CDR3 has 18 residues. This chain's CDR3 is CASSHNDKRDTANYGYTF. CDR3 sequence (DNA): TGCGCCAGCAGCCATAACGATAAGCGGGACACCGCTAACTATGGCTACACCTTC.

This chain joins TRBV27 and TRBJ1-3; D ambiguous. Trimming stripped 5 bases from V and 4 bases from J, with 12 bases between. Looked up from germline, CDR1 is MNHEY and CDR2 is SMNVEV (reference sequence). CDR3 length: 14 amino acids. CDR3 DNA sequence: TGTGCCAGCAGTCTTGGTGGAGTAGGAAACACCATATATTTT. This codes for CASSLGGVGNTIYF.

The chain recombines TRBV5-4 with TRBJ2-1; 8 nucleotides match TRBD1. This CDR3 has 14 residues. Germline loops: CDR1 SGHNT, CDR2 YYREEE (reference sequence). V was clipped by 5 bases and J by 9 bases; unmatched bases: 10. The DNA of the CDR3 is TGTGCCAGCAGGGGGACAGGCTTCCGAGCTGAGCAGTTCTTC. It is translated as CASRGTGFRAEQFF. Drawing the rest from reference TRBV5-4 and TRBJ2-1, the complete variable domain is ETGVTQSPTHLIKTRGQQVTLRCSSQSGHNTVSWYQQALGQGPQFIFQYYREEENGRGNFPPRFSGLQFPNYSSELNVNALELDDSALYLCASRGTGFRAEQFFGPGTRLTVL.

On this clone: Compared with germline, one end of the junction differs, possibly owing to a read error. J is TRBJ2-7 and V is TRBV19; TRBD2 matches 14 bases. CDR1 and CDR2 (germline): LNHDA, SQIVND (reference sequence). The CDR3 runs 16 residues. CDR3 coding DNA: TGTGCCAGTAGTTGGGGGACTAGCGGGAGCTCCTACGAACAGTACTTC. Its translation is CASSWGTSGSSYEQYF.

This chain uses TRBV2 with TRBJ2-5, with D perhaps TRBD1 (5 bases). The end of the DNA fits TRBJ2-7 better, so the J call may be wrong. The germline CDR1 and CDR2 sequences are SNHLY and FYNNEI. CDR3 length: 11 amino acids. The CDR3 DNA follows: TGTGCCACCGTGGACACCTACGAGCAGTACTTC. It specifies CATVDTYEQYF.

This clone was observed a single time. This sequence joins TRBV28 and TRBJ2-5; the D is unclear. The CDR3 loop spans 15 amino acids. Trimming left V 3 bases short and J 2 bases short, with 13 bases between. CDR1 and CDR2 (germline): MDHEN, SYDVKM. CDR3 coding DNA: TGTGCCAGCAGTTTCTCCCTTCCGGAGCAAGAGACCCAGTACTTC. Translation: CASSFSLPEQETQYF.

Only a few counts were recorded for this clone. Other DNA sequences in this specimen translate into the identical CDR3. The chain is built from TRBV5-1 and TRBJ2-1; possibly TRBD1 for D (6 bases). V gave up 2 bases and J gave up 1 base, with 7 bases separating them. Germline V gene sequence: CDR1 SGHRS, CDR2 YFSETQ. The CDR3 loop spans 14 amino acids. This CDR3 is CASSFGQSYNEQFF. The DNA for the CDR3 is TGCGCCAGCAGCTTTGGACAGTCCTACAATGAGCAGTTCTTC.